This T cell receptor beta chain stems from a study of regulatory and conventional T cells in RAG deficiency. Overall study findings and caveats: Compared with controls, unique Treg TCR beta sequences dropped about 100-fold in Omenn syndrome and CID/AS. Shannon entropy fell and Simpson indices rose in RAG-deficient patients. Shorter CDR3s in all patient subsets; >75% Treg-Tconv overlap in Omenn.

Conventional CD4+ T cells were sorted from blood as CD25-low CD127-high cells. Losses at the gene ends were 3 bases for V and 6 bases for J; bases not matched to a gene: 11. The CDR3 extends over 15 amino acids. CDR1 is KGHSH and CDR2 is LQKENI in the germline V gene. Using immunoSEQ multiplex PCR, the repertoire was profiled, and TCRdb retains in-frame clones only, with some absent. The profile shows tens of thousands of clones, approximately 96% of them singletons. To note about this clone: Its antigen is unidentified.

Separately, the same data were catalogued under a study of regulatory T cells. From that paper: Amplification used 52 TRBV primers and 13 TRBJ primers.

The TCR comes from a human donor in good health. What was sequenced was CD25- CD4+ T cells sorted from blood. The rearrangement links TRBV18 to TRBJ2-7; 7 bases match TRBD1. This chain's CDR3 is CASSPQTGPRGEQYF. The CDR3, as DNA: TGTGCCAGCTCACCTCAGACAGGGCCCCGGGGCGAGCAGTACTTC.